This TCR beta chain was captured by sequencing in a study of blood T cell repertoires in COVID-19. Study summary: The United States, Italy and Spain provided the acute and convalescent COVID-19 samples. T cells, B-cell-depleted T cells, or PBMCs supplied cDNA or gDNA.

In the study's own analysis: The assay estimated nucleated cells by amplifying reference gene primers. TCRdb's table, derived via immunoSEQ multiplex PCR, lists solely in-frame clones and lacks some. That table is the source of V, J and clone size, and D and trimming were worked out from the DNA. The repertoire holds around 120,000 clones, with 60% to 85% as singletons. Germline CDR1 reads MRHNA; CDR2 reads SNTAGT. Trimming stripped 3 bases from V and 2 bases from J, with 9 bases between. The CDR3 contains 14 residues. Sequencing was done on a sample of peripheral blood. This TCR came from a man between 65 and 80 years old with acute or convalescent COVID-19. The chain carries TRBV6-4 and TRBJ2-3; D not certain. The chain's CDR3 is CASSDGRYTDTQYF. CDR3 in DNA: TGTGCCAGCAGTGATGGTAGATACACAGATACGCAGTATTTT.